This TCR beta chain was profiled in a study of blood T cell repertoires in COVID-19. Study-level information: Whether acute or convalescent, the COVID-19 samples came from the United States, Italy and Spain. PBMCs, B-cell-depleted T cells, or T cells were the source of the cDNA or gDNA that made up the material.

In the authors' methods: Amplification from reference gene primers served as the basis for estimated nucleated cell counts. Data came from immunoSEQ multiplex PCR; TCRdb stores just in-frame clones and leaves some out. V and J calls plus clone size are reproduced from that table; the DNA served to infer D and trimming. The sample lists about 260,000 clones; about 85% were seen once. V was clipped by 6 bases and J by 0 bases, with 14 bases between them. This CDR3 comprises 15 residues. Germline V gene data show CDR1 as SNHLY and CDR2 as FYNNEI. The sample consisted of peripheral blood. The sequence was collected from a woman in her 50s who had recovered from COVID-19. V is TRBV2 and J is TRBJ1-1, with D possibly matching TRBD1 (6 bases). The CDR3 bases are TGTGCCAGCAGAGACCCCGGACAGATGAACACTGAAGCTTTCTTT. Protein sequence: CASRDPGQMNTEAFF.